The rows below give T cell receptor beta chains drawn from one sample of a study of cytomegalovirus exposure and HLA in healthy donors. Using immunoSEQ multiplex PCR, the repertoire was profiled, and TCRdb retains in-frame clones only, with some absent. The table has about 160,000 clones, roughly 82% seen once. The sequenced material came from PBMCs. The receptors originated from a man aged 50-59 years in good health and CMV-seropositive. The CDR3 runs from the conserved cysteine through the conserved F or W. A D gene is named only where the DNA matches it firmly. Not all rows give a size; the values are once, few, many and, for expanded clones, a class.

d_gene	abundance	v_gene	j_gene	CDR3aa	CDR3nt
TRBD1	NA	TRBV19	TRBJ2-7	CASSRQGNGDEQYF	TGTGCCAGTAGTCGACAGGGGAACGGAGACGAGCAGTACTTC
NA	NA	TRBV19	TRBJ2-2	CATKDSNTGELFF	TGTGCCACCAAAGACAGTAACACCGGGGAGCTGTTTTTT
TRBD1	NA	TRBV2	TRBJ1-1	CASSDNRGRDTEAFF	TGTGCCAGCAGTGACAACAGGGGAAGGGACACTGAAGCTTTCTTT
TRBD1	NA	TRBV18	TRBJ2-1	CASSRDGTGSYNEQFF	TGTGCCAGCTCACGAGACGGGACAGGGAGTTACAATGAGCAGTTCTTC
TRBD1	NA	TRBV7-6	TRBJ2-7	CASSRQGHEQYF	TGTGCCAGCAGCCGACAGGGCCACGAGCAGTACTTC
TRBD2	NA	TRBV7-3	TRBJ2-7	CASSLGLAGPYEQYF	TGTGCCAGCAGCCTAGGACTAGCGGGACCTTACGAGCAGTACTTC
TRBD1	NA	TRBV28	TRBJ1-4	CASSLTLGQGGKLFF	TGTGCCAGCAGTTTGACCCTAGGACAGGGTGGAAAACTGTTTTTT
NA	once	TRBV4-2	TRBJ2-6	CASSQSTGLRFSGANVLTF	TGTGCCAGCAGCCAGTCTACGGGACTCCGTTTCTCTGGGGCCAACGTCCTGACTTTC
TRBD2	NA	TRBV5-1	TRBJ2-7	CASSATSGRGYF	TGCGCCAGCAGCGCGACTAGCGGGAGGGGGTACTTC
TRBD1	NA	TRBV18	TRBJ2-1	CASSVGTGDYNEQFF	TGTGCCAGCTCGGTAGGGACAGGAGACTACAATGAGCAGTTCTTC
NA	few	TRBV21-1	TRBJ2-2	CASTYSPARMNTGELFF	TGTGCCAGCACTTATTCCCCCGCGCGGATGAACACCGGGGAGCTGTTTTTT
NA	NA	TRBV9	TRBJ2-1	CASSPLLSSYNEQFF	TGTGCCAGCAGCCCTCTATTGAGCTCCTACAATGAGCAGTTCTTC
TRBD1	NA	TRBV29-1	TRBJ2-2	CSVTRGPNTGELFF	TGCAGCGTCACCAGGGGGCCGAACACCGGGGAGCTGTTTTTT
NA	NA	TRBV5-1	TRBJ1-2	CASSPQVGGNYGYTF	TGCGCCAGCAGCCCCCAGGTGGGGGGTAACTATGGCTACACCTTC
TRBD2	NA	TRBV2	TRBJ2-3	CASSATSGRTDTQYF	TGTGCCAGCAGCGCGACTAGCGGGAGGACAGATACGCAGTATTTT
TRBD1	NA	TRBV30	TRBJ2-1	CAWSVTGDVNNEQFF	TGTGCCTGGAGTGTAACAGGGGACGTAAACAATGAGCAGTTCTTC
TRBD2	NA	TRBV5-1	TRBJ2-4	CASSSAGTSGRNIQYF	TGCGCCAGCAGCTCGGCTGGGACTAGCGGGAGAAACATTCAGTACTTC
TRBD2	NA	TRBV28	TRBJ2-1	CASSLGLADYYNEQFF	TGTGCCAGCAGTTTAGGGCTAGCGGATTACTACAATGAGCAGTTCTTC
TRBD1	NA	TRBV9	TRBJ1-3	CASSARQGRGNTIYF	TGTGCCAGCAGCGCCAGACAGGGGAGGGGAAACACCATATATTTT
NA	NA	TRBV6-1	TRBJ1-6	CASSLQESNSPLHF	TGTGCCAGCAGCTTACAGGAAAGTAATTCACCCCTCCACTTT
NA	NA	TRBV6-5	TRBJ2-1	CASSPGVAKYNEQFF	TGTGCCAGCAGCCCCGGGGTAGCAAAGTACAATGAGCAGTTCTTC
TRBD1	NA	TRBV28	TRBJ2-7	CASSPQGYEQYF	TGTGCCAGCAGCCCACAGGGGTACGAGCAGTACTTC
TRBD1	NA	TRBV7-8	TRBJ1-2	CASSSTGYNYGYTF	TGTGCCAGCAGCTCGACAGGGTACAACTATGGCTACACCTTC
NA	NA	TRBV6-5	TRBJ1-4	CASSQDNRDEKLFF	TGTGCCAGCAGTCAAGACAACCGTGATGAAAAACTGTTTTTT
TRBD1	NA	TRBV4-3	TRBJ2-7	CASSYRDRGHPYEQYF	TGCGCCAGCAGCTACCGGGACAGGGGCCATCCTTACGAGCAGTACTTC
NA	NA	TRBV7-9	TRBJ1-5	CASSLAVGQPQHF	TGTGCCAGCAGCTTAGCGGTTGGCCAGCCCCAGCATTTT